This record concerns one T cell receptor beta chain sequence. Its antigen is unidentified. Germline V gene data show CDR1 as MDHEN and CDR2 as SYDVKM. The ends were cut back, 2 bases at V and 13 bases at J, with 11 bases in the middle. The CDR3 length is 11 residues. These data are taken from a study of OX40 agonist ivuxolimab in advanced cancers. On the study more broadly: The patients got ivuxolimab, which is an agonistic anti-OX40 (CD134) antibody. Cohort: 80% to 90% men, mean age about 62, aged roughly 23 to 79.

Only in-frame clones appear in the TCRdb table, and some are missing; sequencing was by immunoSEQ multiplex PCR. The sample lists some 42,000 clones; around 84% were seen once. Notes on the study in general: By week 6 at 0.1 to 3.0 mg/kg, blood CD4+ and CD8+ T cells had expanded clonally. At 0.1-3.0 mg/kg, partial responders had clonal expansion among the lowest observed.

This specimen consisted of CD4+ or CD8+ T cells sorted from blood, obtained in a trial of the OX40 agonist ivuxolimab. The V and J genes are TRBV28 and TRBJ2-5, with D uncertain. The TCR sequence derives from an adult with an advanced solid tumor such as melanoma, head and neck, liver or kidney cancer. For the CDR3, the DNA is TGTGCCAGCAGTTTAGGCCACCCCTTGTACTTC. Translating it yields CASSLGHPLYF.